This T cell receptor (beta chain) is from a study of T cell responses to AZD1222 COVID-19 vaccine. Study-wide points: Sampling captured repertoires only after the peak T cell response. Reports indicate that nearly half of spike-specific TCRs are directed at unmutated variant regions. Spike-specific TCR breadth and depth were elevated following two AZD1222 doses.

Clones were sequenced by immunoSEQ multiplex PCR, and TCRdb holds only the in-frame ones, with some missing. Here the sample spans 150,000 to 200,000 clones, 85% to 95% being singletons. Looked up from germline, CDR1 is DFQATT and CDR2 is SNEGSKA (reference sequence). The J segment lost 7 bases and the V segment lost 3 bases, leaving 6 bases of the junction unmatched. The CDR3 is made up of 14 amino acids. Concerning this clone itself: The antigen is undetermined.

The V call is TRBV20-1, the J call TRBJ1-6; TRBD1 matches at 7 bases. This sequence was found in an adult who received the AZD1222 COVID-19 vaccine. Here the sequenced sample was peripheral blood, taken 28 days after the second AZD1222 dose. The CDR3 sequence is CSASQQGSNSPLHF. For the CDR3, the DNA is TGCAGTGCTAGTCAACAGGGGAGCAATTCACCCCTCCACTTT.